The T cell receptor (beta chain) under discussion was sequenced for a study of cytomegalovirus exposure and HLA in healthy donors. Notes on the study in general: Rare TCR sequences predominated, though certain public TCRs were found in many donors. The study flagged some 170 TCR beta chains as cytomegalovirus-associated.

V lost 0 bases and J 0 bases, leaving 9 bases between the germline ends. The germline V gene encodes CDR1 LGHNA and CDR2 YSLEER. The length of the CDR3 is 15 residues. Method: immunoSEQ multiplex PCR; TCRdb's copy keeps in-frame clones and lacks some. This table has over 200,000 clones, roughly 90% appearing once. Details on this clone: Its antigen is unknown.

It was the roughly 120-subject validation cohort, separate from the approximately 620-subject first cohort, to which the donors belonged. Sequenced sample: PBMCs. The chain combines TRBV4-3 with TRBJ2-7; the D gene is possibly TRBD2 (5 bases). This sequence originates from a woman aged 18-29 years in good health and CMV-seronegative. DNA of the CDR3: TGCGCCAGCAGCCAAGAACGGGGTAGCTCCTACGAGCAGTACTTC. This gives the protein CASSQERGSSYEQYF.